The clone carrying this T cell receptor (beta chain) was seen many times. No antigen is known for it. Germline V gene sequence: CDR1 SGHVT, CDR2 SQSDAQ. With 2 bases removed from V and 6 bases from J, the gap between germline ends came to 17 bases. CDR3 length equals 16 residues. The data derive from a study of T cell repertoires in cytomegalovirus infection. General observations from the study: Clonotype analysis showed dominance of the ex vivo response by HLA-C-restricted CMV-specific TCR beta clonotypes.

TCRdb passed the reads through MiXCR, listing each CDR3 protein once. The table has approximately 71,000 distinct CDR3 sequences, 3% to 4% seen once. The genes are TRBV7-4 and TRBJ1-5; a possible D gene is TRBD1 (6 bases). The origin of this receptor is a human donor in good health (CMV status not recorded). Some clones in this sample may be carry-over from other donors' samples. Sequenced input: PBMCs. Here the CDR3 reads CASSLREGGDGQPQHF. The CDR3 bases are TGTGCCAGCAGCTTAAGAGAAGGGGGAGACGGTCAGCCCCAGCATTTT.